Each of the 6 T cell receptor beta chains below was sequenced from the same sample in a study of T cell responses to AZD1222 COVID-19 vaccine. Clones were read by immunoSEQ multiplex PCR, and TCRdb kept only the in-frame ones, dropping some. The data show approximately 120,000 clones, roughly 88% seen once. The source was peripheral blood, collected on day 0 of AZD1222 vaccination. The receptors come from an adult in good health.

The chain links TRBV11-2 to TRBJ2-1, with TRBD1 matching 9 bases. The germline gives CDR1 SGHAT, CDR2 FQNNGV. The V and J ends lost 0 bases and 1 base, in that order; junction bases with no gene match: 1. The CDR3 runs to 16 residues. The CDR3 coding sequence is TGTGCCAGCAGCTTAGAGGGGACAGGGTCCTACAATGAGCAGTTCTTC. Translation gives CASSLEGTGSYNEQFF. Full variable domain (missing parts from reference TRBV11-2 and TRBJ2-1): EAGVAQSPRYKIIEKRQSVAFWCNPISGHATLYWYQQILGQGPKLLIQFQNNGVVDDSQLPKDRFSAERLKGVDSTLKIQPAKLEDSAVYLCASSLEGTGSYNEQFFGPGTRLTVL.

The chain is built from TRBV4-2 and TRBJ2-2; 7 nucleotides line up with TRBD1. This CDR3 is 15 amino acids long. Germline-derived CDR1 and CDR2 are LGHNA and YNFKEQ. V was clipped by 5 bases and J by 3 bases; unmatched bases: 6. As DNA, the CDR3 is TGTGCCAGCAGCTTAGGGACAGAAGACACCGGGGAGCTGTTTTTT. Translated, it gives CASSLGTEDTGELFF.

The table lists this clone with a count of one. This sequence joins TRBV5-4 and TRBJ1-2; 11 bases map to TRBD1. There are 15 residues in the CDR3. V dropped 3 bases and J dropped 2; count of bases not matched to a gene: 3. Per the germline V gene, CDR1 is SGHNT and CDR2 is YYREEE (reference sequence). The DNA of the CDR3 is TGTGCCAGCAGCTCTTGGACAGGGGGCAACTATGGCTACACCTTC. Translation: CASSSWTGGNYGYTF.

The chain employs TRBV6-2 or TRBV6-3 and TRBJ1-5, with 7 bases matching TRBD1. After removal of 4 bases from V and 4 bases from J, the junction contained 1 base not matched to a gene. This CDR3 has 13 residues. Germline values: CDR1 MNHEY, CDR2 SVGEGT. As DNA, the CDR3 is TGTGCCAGCAGTTCACAGGGGAATCAGCCCCAGCATTTT. This sequence encodes CASSSQGNQPQHF.

This clone appeared a single time. This chain connects TRBV7-9 to TRBJ2-2; 14 nucleotides line up with TRBD2. J was trimmed by 7 bases and V by 6 bases; bases with no gene match: 7. This CDR3 has 16 amino acids. Looked up from germline, CDR1 is SEHNR and CDR2 is FQNEAQ (reference sequence). The CDR3 loop is CASRGTSGSVGGELFF. The CDR3 nucleotides are TGTGCCAGCAGGGGGACTAGCGGGAGTGTCGGCGGGGAGCTGTTTTTT.

The chain carries TRBV19 and TRBJ1-5; D unclear. The CDR3 is 15 residues long. The germline V gene encodes CDR1 LNHDA and CDR2 SQIVND (reference sequence). Trimming left V 7 bases short and J 2 bases short, with 15 bases between. CDR3: CASKSQPDRNQPQHF. The CDR3, as DNA: TGTGCCAGTAAGAGCCAACCTGATCGCAATCAGCCCCAGCATTTT.